The 3 T cell receptor beta chains below all came from one sample that was sequenced in a study of circulating and synovial CD4+ cells in juvenile arthritis (dated by TCRdb to the mid-2010s). Receptor amplification or capture employed the immunoSEQ multiplex PCR assay. TCRdb mirrors the immuneACCESS table, restricted to in-frame sequences. Some clones are absent from its copies; in checked studies, under half trace to an unresolved V gene, and the reason for the others is unknown. The sample table records around 15,000 clones; 91% of these occur just once. The ten largest account for roughly 0.75% of the sample. The specimen was CD4+ T cells from blood. The source of these receptors is a human donor with juvenile idiopathic arthritis.

This chain joins TRBV5-6 and TRBJ1-2; D remains unclear. Germline CDR1 and CDR2: SGHDT and YYEEEE. This CDR3 is built from 15 residues. V was trimmed by 4 bases and J by 4 bases, leaving 17 bases between them. DNA for the CDR3: TGTGCCAGCAGCCCGGACTTATCTTTCTCCTATGGCTACACCTTC. It codes for CASSPDLSFSYGYTF.

CDR3 protein: CAISEPGQGMQPQHF. CDR3 in DNA: TGTGCCATCAGTGAGCCCGGACAGGGGATGCAGCCCCAGCATTTT. The rearrangement joins TRBV10-3 to TRBJ1-5, with 9 positions matching TRBD1. Germline CDR1 reads ENHRY; CDR2 reads SYGVKD. The junction had 6 bases not matched to a gene; V was cut back by 2 bases and J by 7 bases. This CDR3 comprises 15 residues.

The chain links TRBV11-3 to TRBJ2-7; possible D gene TRBD1, 6 bases. This CDR3 is 17 amino acids long. CDR1 SGHNT and CDR2 YENEEA come from the germline V gene. The V end lost 4 bases, the J end lost 3 bases, and 22 bases lay between the germline ends. CDR3 DNA sequence: TGTGCCAGCAGCTCCGACGGACAGTTAAGTAAATACTACGAGCAGTACTTC. Residues: CASSSDGQLSKYYEQYF. Filled out from reference TRBV11-3 and TRBJ2-7, the complete variable domain reads EAGVVQSPRYKIIEKKQPVAFWCNPISGHNTLYWYLQNLGQGPELLIRYENEEAVDDSQLPKDRFSAERLKGVDSTLKIQPAELGDSAVYLCASSSDGQLSKYYEQYFGPGTRLTVT.